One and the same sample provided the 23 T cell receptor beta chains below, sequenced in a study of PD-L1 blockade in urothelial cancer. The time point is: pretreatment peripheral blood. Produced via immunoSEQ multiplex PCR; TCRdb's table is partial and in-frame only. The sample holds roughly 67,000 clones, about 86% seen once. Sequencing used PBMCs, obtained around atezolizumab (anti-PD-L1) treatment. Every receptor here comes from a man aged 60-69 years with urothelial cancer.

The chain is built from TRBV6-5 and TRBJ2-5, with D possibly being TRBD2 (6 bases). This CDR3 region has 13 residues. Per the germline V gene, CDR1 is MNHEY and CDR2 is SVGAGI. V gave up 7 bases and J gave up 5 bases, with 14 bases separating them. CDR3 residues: CASTRDSGETQYF. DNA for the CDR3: TGTGCCAGCACTAGGGACTCGGGGGAGACCCAGTACTTC.

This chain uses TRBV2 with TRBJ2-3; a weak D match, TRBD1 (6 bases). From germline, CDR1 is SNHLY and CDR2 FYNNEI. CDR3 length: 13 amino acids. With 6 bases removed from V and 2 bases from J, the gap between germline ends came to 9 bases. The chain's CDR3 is CASRDRATDTQYF. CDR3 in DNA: TGTGCCAGCAGGGACAGAGCCACAGATACGCAGTATTTT.

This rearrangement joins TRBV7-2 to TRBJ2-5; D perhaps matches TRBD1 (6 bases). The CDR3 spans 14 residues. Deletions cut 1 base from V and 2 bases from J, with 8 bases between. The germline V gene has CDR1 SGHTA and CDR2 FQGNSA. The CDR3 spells CASSLVGGQETQYF. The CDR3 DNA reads TGTGCCAGCAGCTTAGTAGGGGGTCAAGAGACCCAGTACTTC.

The CDR3 nucleotides are TGTGCCTGGAGTCTTGGCTACAGACAGAATGAGCAGTTCTTC. It specifies CAWSLGYRQNEQFF. The rearrangement uses TRBV30 and TRBJ2-1; D possibly corresponds to TRBD1 (5 bases). The CDR3 is 14 amino acids. The germline CDR1 and CDR2 sequences are GTSNPN and SVGIG (reference sequence). The ends were cut back, 2 bases at V and 7 bases at J, with 15 bases in the middle.

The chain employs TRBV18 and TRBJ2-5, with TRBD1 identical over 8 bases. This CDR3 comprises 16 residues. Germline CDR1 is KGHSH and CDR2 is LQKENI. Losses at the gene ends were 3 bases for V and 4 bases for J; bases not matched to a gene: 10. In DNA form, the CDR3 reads TGTGCCAGCTCACCCACGACAGGGGATAGGCCAGAGACCCAGTACTTC. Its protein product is CASSPTTGDRPETQYF.

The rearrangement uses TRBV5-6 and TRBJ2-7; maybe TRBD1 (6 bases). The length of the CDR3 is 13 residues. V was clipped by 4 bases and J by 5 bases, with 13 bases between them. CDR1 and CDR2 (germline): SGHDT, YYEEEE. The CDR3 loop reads CASSPPRGDEQYF. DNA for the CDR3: TGTGCCAGCAGCCCGCCCAGGGGCGACGAGCAGTACTTC.

CDR3 coding DNA: TGTGCCAGTAGTGGGGCCTATTCACCCCTCCACTTT. This translates into CASSGAYSPLHF. This chain joins TRBV19 and TRBJ1-6; TRBD1 might be the D (5 bases). Per germline, CDR1 LNHDA and CDR2 SQIVND (reference sequence). This CDR3 has 12 residues. The V end was cut by 5 bases, the J end by 8 bases, with 7 bases between.

This CDR3 is CASSTQGTASNEQFF. Written as DNA, the CDR3 is TGTGCCAGCTCAACCCAGGGGACGGCTAGCAATGAGCAGTTCTTC. This rearrangement joins TRBV18 to TRBJ2-1; D is perhaps TRBD1 (6 bases). V was trimmed by 5 bases and J by 6 bases, leaving 17 bases between them. The germline V gene has CDR1 KGHSH and CDR2 LQKENI. CDR3 length equals 15 residues.

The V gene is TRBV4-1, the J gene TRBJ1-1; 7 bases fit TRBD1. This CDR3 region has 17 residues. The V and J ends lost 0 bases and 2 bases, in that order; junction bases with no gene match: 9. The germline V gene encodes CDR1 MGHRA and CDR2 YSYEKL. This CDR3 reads CASSQDRKGAGNTEAFF. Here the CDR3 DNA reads TGCGCCAGCAGCCAAGATCGTAAGGGGGCGGGTAACACTGAAGCTTTCTTT.

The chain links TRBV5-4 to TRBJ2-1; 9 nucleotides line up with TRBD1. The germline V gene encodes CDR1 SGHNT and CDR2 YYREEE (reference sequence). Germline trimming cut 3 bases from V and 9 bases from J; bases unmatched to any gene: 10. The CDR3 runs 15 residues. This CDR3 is CASSSPGQGVGEQFF. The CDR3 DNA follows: TGTGCCAGCAGCTCCCCGGGACAGGGTGTTGGTGAGCAGTTCTTC.

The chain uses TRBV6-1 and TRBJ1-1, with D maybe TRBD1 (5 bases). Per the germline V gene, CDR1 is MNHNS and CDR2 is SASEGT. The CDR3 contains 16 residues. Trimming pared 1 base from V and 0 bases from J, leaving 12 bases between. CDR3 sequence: CASSEGRQLLNTEAFF. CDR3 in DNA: TGTGCCAGCAGTGAAGGCCGACAGCTTCTGAACACTGAAGCTTTCTTT.

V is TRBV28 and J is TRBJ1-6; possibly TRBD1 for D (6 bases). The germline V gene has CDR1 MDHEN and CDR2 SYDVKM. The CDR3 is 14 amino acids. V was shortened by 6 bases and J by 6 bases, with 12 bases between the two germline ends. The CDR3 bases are TGTGCCAGCAGAAACAGGGTCACTAATTCACCCCTCCACTTT. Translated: CASRNRVTNSPLHF.

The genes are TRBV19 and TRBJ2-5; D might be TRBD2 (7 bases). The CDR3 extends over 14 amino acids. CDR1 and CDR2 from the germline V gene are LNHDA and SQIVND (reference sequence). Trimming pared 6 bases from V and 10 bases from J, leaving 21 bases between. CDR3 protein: CASRWGGELGDQYF. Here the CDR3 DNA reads TGTGCCAGTAGGTGGGGGGGCGAGCTGGGGGACCAGTACTTC.

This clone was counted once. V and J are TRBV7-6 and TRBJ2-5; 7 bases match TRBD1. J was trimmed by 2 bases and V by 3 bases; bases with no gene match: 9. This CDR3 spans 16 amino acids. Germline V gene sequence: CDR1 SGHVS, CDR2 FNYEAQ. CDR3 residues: CASSFAIRTGQETQYF. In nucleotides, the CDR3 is TGTGCCAGCAGCTTTGCGATCCGGACAGGTCAAGAGACCCAGTACTTC. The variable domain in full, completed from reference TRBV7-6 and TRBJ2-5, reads GAGVSQSPRYKVTKRGQDVALRCDPISGHVSLYWYRQALGQGPEFLTYFNYEAQQDKSGLPNDRFSAERPEGSISTLTIQRTEQRDSAMYRCASSFAIRTGQETQYFGPGTRLLVL.

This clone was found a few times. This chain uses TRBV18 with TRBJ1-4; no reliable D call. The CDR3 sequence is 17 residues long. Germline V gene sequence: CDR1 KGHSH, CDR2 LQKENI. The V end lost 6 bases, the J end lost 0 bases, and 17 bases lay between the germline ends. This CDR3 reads CASSPFYPKTTNEKLFF. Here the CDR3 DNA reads TGTGCCAGCTCCCCTTTCTACCCGAAGACAACTAATGAAAAACTGTTTTTT. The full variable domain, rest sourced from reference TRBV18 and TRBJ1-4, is NAGVMQNPRHLVRRRGQEARLRCSPMKGHSHVYWYRQLPEEGLKFMVYLQKENIIDESGMPKERFSAEFPKEGPSILRIQQVVRGDSAAYFCASSPFYPKTTNEKLFFGSGTQLSVL.

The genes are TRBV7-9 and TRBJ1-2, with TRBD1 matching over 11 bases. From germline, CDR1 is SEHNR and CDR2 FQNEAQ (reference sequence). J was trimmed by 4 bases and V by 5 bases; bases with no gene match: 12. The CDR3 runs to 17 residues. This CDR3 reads CASSHVGTGGLPYGYTF. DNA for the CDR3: TGTGCCAGCAGCCACGTTGGGACAGGGGGACTACCCTATGGCTACACCTTC.

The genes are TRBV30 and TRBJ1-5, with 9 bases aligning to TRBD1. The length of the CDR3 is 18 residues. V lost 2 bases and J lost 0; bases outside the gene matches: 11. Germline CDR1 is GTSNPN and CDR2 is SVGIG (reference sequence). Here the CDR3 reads CAWSSDRGFLNSNQPQHF. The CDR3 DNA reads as TGTGCCTGGAGTTCCGACAGGGGGTTTTTGAATAGCAATCAGCCCCAGCATTTT.

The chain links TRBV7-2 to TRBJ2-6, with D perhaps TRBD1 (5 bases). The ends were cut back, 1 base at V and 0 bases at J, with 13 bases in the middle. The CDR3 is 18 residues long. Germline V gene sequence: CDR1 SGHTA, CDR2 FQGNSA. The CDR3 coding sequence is TGTGCCAGCAGCTTAGATATGCCAGGGCACTCTGGGGCCAACGTCCTGACTTTC. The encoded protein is CASSLDMPGHSGANVLTF.

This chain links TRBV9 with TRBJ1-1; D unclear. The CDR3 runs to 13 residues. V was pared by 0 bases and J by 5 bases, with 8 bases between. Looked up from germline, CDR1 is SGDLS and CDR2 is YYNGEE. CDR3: CASSVAVLTEAFF. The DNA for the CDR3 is TGTGCCAGCAGCGTAGCAGTGCTTACTGAAGCTTTCTTT.

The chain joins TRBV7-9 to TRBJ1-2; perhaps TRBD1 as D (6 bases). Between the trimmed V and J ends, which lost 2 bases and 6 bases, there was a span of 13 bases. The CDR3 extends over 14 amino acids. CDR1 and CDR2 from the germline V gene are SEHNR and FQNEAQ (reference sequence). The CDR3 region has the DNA TGTGCCAGCAGCTTACAGGGGATACACCATGGCTACACCTTC. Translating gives CASSLQGIHHGYTF.

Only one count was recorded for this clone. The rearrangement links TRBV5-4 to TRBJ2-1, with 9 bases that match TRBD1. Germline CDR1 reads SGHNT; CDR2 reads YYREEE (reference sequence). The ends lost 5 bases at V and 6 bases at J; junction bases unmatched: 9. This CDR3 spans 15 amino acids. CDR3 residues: CASSSGTGLSNEQFF. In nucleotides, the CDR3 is TGTGCCAGCAGTTCCGGGACAGGGTTGTCCAATGAGCAGTTCTTC.

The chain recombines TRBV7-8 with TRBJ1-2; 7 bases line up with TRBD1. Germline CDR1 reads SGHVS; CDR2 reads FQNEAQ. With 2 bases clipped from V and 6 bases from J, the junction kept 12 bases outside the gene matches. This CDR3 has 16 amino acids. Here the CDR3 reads CASSLREARQGDGYTF. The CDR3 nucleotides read TGTGCCAGCAGCTTAAGGGAGGCGAGACAGGGCGATGGCTACACCTTC.

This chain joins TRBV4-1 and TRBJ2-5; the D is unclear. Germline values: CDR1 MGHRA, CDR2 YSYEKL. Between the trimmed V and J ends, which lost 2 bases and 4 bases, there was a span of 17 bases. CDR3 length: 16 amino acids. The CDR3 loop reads CASSQPQFSSLETQYF. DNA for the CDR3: TGCGCCAGCAGCCAACCACAGTTCAGTTCGTTAGAGACCCAGTACTTC.